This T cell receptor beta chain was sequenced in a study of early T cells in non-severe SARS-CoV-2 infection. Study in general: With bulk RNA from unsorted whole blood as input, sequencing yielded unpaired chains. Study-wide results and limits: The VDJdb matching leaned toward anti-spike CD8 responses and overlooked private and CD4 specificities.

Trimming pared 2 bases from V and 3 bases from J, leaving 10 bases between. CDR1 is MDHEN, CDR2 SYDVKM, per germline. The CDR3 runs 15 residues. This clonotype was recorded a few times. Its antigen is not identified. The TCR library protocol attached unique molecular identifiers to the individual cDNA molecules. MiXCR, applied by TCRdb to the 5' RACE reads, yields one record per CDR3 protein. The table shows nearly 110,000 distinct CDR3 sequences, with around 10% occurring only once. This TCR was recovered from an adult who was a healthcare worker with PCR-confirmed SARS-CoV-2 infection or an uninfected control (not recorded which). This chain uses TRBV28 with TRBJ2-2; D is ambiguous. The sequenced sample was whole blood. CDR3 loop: CASSLGNLDTGELFF. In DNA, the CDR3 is TGTGCCAGCAGTTTAGGGAATTTGGACACCGGGGAGCTGTTTTTT.